This entry concerns a single TCR beta chain. The antigen is not known. The data were taken from a study of long-term antiretroviral therapy in people with HIV. Whole-study findings and limits: ART adherence, viral resistance and therapy changes were undocumented. Older ART regimens were possibly in use when the blood was collected between about 2003 and 2017. Whereas controls had wider CDR3 length ranges, HIV repertoires had narrower ones.

CDR3 length equals 13 residues. The V end was cut by 5 bases, the J end by 6 bases, with 10 bases between. Germline V gene lookup returns CDR1 LNHDA and CDR2 SQIVND (reference sequence). Sequencing used immunoSEQ v3.0 at survey level. Sequencing was directed toward about 35,000-55,000 T-cell genomes in each sample. Some clones are missing from TCRdb's copy, which holds only in-frame ones; the method was immunoSEQ multiplex PCR. The sample comprises roughly 45,000 clones, under 90% of which are singletons, and under 3% rests with the top ten. The source was unsorted PBMCs, collected 0.8 years after starting antiretroviral therapy. This chain links TRBV19 with TRBJ2-2, with D perhaps matching TRBD1 (6 bases). The receptor was isolated from a woman in her late teens or twenties with HIV. The CDR3 DNA reads TGTGCCAGTAGTCTGGGGGCCCCCGGGGAGCTGTTTTTT. Its protein is CASSLGAPGELFF.